Listed here are 16 T cell receptor beta chains from one sample, sequenced in a study of post-analysis software for immune sequencing data. Study conclusions and caveats: Compared with controls, patients had more of about 5 TRBV segments, including TRBV5-6, TRBV5-1 and TRBV20-1.

These receptors lack a known antigen. Prepared TCR beta cDNA libraries contained unique molecular identifiers. Each CDR3 protein gets one entry after TCRdb re-called the PCR reads with MiXCR. This sample has about 460,000 distinct CDR3 sequences, with around 40% found just once. Sequencing was carried out using blood. The receptor source for this set is a girl under 18 with multiple sclerosis.

The chain couples TRBV7-9 to TRBJ2-3; D is undetermined. CDR1 and CDR2 (germline): SEHNR, FQNEAQ (reference sequence). The CDR3 runs to 13 residues. Deletions cut 0 bases from V and 2 bases from J, with 3 bases between. CDR3 nucleotide sequence: TGTGCCAGCAGCTTAGCACTCACAGATACGCAGTATTTT. The encoded protein is CASSLALTDTQYF.

The genes are TRBV12-3 or TRBV12-4 and TRBJ2-7, with 7 positions matching TRBD2. CDR3 length: 17 residues. The trim removed 0 bases at V and 5 bases at J, leaving 13 bases unmatched. The CDR3 here is CASSLALRGGRYDEQYF. CDR3 DNA: TGTGCCAGCAGTTTAGCGCTTAGGGGCGGGAGATACGACGAGCAGTACTTC.

CDR3 region: CASNPRRRLASLSGPDTQYF. DNA of the CDR3: TGTGCCAGCAACCCTCGAAGGAGACTAGCGAGCCTAAGTGGCCCAGATACGCAGTATTTT. The chain is built from TRBV6-4 and TRBJ2-3; 8 bases fit TRBD2. In germline, CDR1 is MRHNA, CDR2 SNTAGT. J was trimmed by 4 bases and V by 7 bases; bases with no gene match: 25. The CDR3 covers 20 residues.

This clonotype occurred a few times. The V call is TRBV2, the J call TRBJ2-1; D remains ambiguous. This CDR3 spans 14 amino acids. CDR1 is SNHLY, CDR2 FYNNEI, per germline. V lost 1 base to trimming and J lost 1 base, with 5 bases between them. CDR3: CASSEGRSYNEQFF. The CDR3 region has the DNA TGTGCCAGCAGTGAAGGGCGGTCCTACAATGAGCAGTTCTTC. The whole variable domain, filled in from reference TRBV2 and TRBJ2-1, reads EPEVTQTPSHQVTQMGQEVILRCVPISNHLYFYWYRQILGQKVEFLVSFYNNEISEKSEIFDDQFSVERPDGSNFTLKIRSTKLEDSAMYFCASSEGRSYNEQFFGPGTRLTVL.

Only a few counts were recorded for this clonotype. The rearrangement links TRBV3-1 to TRBJ2-3, with TRBD2 matching over 7 bases. J was trimmed by 8 bases and V by 1 base; bases with no gene match: 12. This CDR3 contains 16 residues. The V gene's germline CDR1 is LGHDT and CDR2 YNNKEL (reference sequence). CDR3 in DNA: TGTGCCAGCAGCCAAGGTCCTAGCGGCACGGGGGTTACGCAGTATTTT. This gives the protein CASSQGPSGTGVTQYF.

The chain carries TRBV12-3 or TRBV12-4 and TRBJ2-3; a possible D gene is TRBD1 (6 bases). The CDR3 sequence is 16 residues long. V lost 4 bases and J 1 base, leaving 15 bases between the germline ends. CDR3 sequence: CASSWTAQAGTDTQYF. CDR3 DNA sequence: TGTGCCAGCAGTTGGACAGCCCAGGCTGGCACAGATACGCAGTATTTT.

This rearrangement joins TRBV6-5 to TRBJ1-4; D is unclear. V was cut by 6 bases and J by 8 bases, with 10 bases left in between. In germline, CDR1 is MNHEY, CDR2 SVGAGI. The CDR3 spans 12 residues. Here the CDR3 reads CASRRSGEKLFF. The CDR3 nucleotides are TGTGCCAGCAGGCGCTCAGGAGAAAAACTGTTTTTT.

The rearrangement joins TRBV5-1 to TRBJ2-3, with 11 bases aligning to TRBD2. J gave up 6 bases and V 2 bases, and 11 bases lay outside the gene matches. Germline CDR1 SGHRS, CDR2 YFSETQ. The CDR3 totals 17 residues. This CDR3 reads CASSLSATSGRGDTQYF. The CDR3 nucleotides are TGCGCCAGCAGCTTATCAGCTACTAGCGGGAGAGGGGATACGCAGTATTTT.

This chain joins TRBV20-1 and TRBJ2-1; 10 bases agree with TRBD2. Germline lookup yields CDR1 DFQATT and CDR2 SNEGSKA (reference sequence). The CDR3 has 19 residues. V was clipped by 1 base and J by 4 bases; unmatched bases: 16. CDR3 sequence: CSARAGTSGRAVGYNEQFF. DNA for the CDR3: TGCAGTGCTAGAGCTGGGACCAGCGGGAGGGCCGTGGGGTACAATGAGCAGTTCTTC.

On this clonotype itself: Relative to the germline gene, one junction end is altered; a read error may explain this. CDR3 amino acids: CACSPTPGTSTREQYF. CDR3 nucleotide sequence: TGTGCCTGCTCACCAACGCCAGGAACATCTACGCGGGAGCAGTACTTC. The chain couples TRBV18 to TRBJ2-5; 7 nucleotides agree with TRBD2. Looked up from germline, CDR1 is KGHSH and CDR2 is LQKENI. This CDR3 is 16 amino acids long.

The V gene is TRBV2, the J gene TRBJ2-2; 9 bases fit TRBD2. The CDR3 consists of 15 residues. Per the germline V gene, CDR1 is SNHLY and CDR2 is FYNNEI. The V and J ends lost 4 bases and 5 bases, in that order; junction bases with no gene match: 5. This chain's CDR3 is CASSAAGGGTGELFF. Here the CDR3 DNA reads TGTGCCAGCAGTGCGGCGGGAGGGGGGACCGGGGAGCTGTTTTTT.

The chain combines TRBV7-9 with TRBJ2-5; 8 bases align to TRBD1. The junction had 2 bases not matched to a gene; V was cut back by 4 bases and J by 1 base. The CDR3 has 14 amino acids. CDR1 is SEHNR and CDR2 is FQNEAQ in the germline V gene (reference sequence). The CDR3 reads CASSSTGGQETQYF. The CDR3 DNA reads as TGTGCCAGCAGCTCCACAGGGGGCCAAGAGACCCAGTACTTC.

The gene calls are TRBV6-6 and TRBJ1-6; D remains ambiguous. Germline CDR1 is MNHNY and CDR2 is SVGAGI (reference sequence). The length of the CDR3 is 15 residues. Trimming removed 2 bases at V and 5 bases at J, with 10 bases between. The DNA for the CDR3 is TGTGCCAGCAGTTACAGCGTGGGTGATAATTCACCCCTCCACTTT. Its protein is CASSYSVGDNSPLHF.

This clonotype is a singleton in its sample. The chain employs TRBV11-3 and TRBJ2-2; tentative D call: TRBD2 (6 bases). This CDR3 comprises 16 residues. V dropped 5 bases and J dropped 0 bases, with 13 bases sitting between them. The germline V gene encodes CDR1 SGHNT and CDR2 YENEEA. CDR3 DNA sequence: TGTGCCAGCAGCGCAGGACTACCACCGAACACCGGGGAGCTGTTTTTT. Its protein product is CASSAGLPPNTGELFF.

CDR3 nucleotides: TGCAGTGCTAGCCGGGACAGGGGGCCTAACGAGCAGTACTTC. Encoded protein: CSASRDRGPNEQYF. The genes are TRBV20-1 and TRBJ2-7; TRBD1 agrees at 12 bases. Germline V gene sequence: CDR1 DFQATT, CDR2 SNEGSKA (reference sequence). CDR3 length equals 14 residues. Trimming removed 3 bases from V and 5 bases from J; junction bases left unmatched: 5.

The chain recombines TRBV20-1 with TRBJ2-4, with D possibly matching TRBD1 (6 bases). The J call could be wrong; TRBJ2-7 is a better fit for the DNA end. Germline loops: CDR1 DFQATT, CDR2 SNEGSKA (reference sequence). The CDR3 loop spans 13 amino acids. The CDR3 spells CSAHLDSEYEQYF. In DNA, the CDR3 is TGCAGTGCACATCTGGACAGCGAATACGAGCAGTACTTC.